This T cell receptor (beta chain) emerged from a study of blood T cell repertoires in COVID-19. TCRdb's table, derived via immunoSEQ multiplex PCR, lists solely in-frame clones and lacks some. The sample includes around 64,000 clones, 75% to 95% of them seen just once. This CDR3 has 15 residues. Germline V CDR1 and CDR2: SGHRS, YFSETQ. V lost 4 bases and J lost 0, with 11 bases in between. Sequenced input: peripheral blood. V gene TRBV5-1 combines with J gene TRBJ1-3; D ambiguous. The receptor's source is a human donor in a cohort sampled during active COVID-19. CDR3 coding DNA: TGCGCCAGCAGCCCCTCTTACAGCTCTGGAAACACCATATATTTT. It specifies CASSPSYSSGNTIYF.